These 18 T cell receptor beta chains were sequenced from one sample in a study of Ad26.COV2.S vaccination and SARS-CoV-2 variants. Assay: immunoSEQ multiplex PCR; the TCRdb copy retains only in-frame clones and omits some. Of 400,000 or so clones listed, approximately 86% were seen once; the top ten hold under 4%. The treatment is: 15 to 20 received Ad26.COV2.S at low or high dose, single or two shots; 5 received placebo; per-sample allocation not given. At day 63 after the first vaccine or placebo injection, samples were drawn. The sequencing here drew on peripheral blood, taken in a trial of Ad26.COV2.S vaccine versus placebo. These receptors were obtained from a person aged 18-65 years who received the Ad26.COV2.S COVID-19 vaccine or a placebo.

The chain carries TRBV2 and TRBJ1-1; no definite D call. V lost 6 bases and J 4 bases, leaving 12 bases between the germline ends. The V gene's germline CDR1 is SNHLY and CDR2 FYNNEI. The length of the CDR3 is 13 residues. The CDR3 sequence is CASRDIGPTEAFF. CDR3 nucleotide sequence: TGTGCCAGCAGAGACATAGGACCCACTGAAGCTTTCTTT.

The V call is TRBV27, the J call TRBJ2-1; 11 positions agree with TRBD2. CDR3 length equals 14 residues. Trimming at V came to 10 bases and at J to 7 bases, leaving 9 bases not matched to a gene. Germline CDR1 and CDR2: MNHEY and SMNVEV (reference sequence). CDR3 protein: CATTASGGRNEQFF. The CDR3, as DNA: TGTGCCACCACGGCTAGCGGGGGGCGGAATGAGCAGTTCTTC.

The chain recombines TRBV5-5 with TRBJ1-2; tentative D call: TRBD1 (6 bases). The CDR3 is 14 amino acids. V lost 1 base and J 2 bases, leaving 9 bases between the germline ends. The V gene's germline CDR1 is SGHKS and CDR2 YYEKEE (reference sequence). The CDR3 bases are TGTGCCAGCAGCTTGTTAAGGGGGAACTATGGCTACACCTTC. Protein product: CASSLLRGNYGYTF. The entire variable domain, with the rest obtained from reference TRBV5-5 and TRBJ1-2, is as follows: DAGVTQSPTHLIKTRGQQVTLRCSPISGHKSVSWYQQVLGQGPQFIFQYYEKEERGRGNFPDRFSARQFPNYSSELNVNALLLGDSALYLCASSLLRGNYGYTFGSGTRLTVV.

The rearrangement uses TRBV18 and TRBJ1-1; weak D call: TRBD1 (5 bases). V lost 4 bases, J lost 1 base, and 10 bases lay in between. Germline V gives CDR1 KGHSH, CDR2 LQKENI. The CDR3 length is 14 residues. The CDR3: CASSLFGQNTEAFF. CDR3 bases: TGTGCCAGCTCACTATTCGGACAGAACACTGAAGCTTTCTTT.

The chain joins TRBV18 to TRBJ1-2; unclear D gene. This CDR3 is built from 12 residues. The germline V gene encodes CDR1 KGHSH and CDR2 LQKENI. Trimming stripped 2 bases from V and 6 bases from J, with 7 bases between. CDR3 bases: TGTGCCAGCTCACCAACAGATGATGGCTACACCTTC. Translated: CASSPTDDGYTF.

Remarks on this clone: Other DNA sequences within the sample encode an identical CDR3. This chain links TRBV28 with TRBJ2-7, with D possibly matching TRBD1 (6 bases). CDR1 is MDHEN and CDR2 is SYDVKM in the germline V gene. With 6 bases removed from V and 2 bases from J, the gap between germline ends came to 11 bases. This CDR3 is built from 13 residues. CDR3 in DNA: TGTGCCAGCAGCACAGGGACAACCTACGAGCAGTACTTC. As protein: CASSTGTTYEQYF.

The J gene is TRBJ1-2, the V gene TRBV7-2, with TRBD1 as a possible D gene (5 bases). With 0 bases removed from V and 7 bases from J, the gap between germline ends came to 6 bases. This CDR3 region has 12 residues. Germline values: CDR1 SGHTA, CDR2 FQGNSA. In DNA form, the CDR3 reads TGTGCCAGCAGCTTAGCAGGGACTGGCTACACCTTC. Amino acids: CASSLAGTGYTF.

The CDR3: CASSTLRGTDTQYF. The CDR3 nucleotides are TGTGCCAGCAGTACCTTGCGGGGTACAGATACGCAGTATTTT. V and J are TRBV6-5 and TRBJ2-3, with D possibly being TRBD2 (6 bases). Germline V gene sequence: CDR1 MNHEY, CDR2 SVGAGI. The CDR3 is 14 amino acids. V was pared by 5 bases and J by 3 bases, with 12 bases between.

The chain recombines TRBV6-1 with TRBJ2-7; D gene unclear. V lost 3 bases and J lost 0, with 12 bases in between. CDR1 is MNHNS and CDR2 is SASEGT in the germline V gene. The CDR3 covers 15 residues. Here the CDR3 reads CASSDGRVSSYEQYF. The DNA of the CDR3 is TGTGCCAGCAGTGATGGACGCGTGAGCTCCTACGAGCAGTACTTC.

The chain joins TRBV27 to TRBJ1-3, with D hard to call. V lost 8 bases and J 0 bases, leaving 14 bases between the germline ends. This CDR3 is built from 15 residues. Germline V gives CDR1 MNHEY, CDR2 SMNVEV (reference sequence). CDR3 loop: CASGDGRSSGNTIYF. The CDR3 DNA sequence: TGTGCCAGCGGTGACGGACGGAGCTCTGGAAACACCATATATTTT.

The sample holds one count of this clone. The CDR3 bases are TGTGCCAGTAGTATGGACAGGGGAGGAGCTTTCTTT. It yields the protein CASSMDRGGAFF. The rearrangement joins TRBV19 to TRBJ1-1, with 9 bases identical to TRBD1. The V and J ends lost 3 bases and 10 bases, in that order; junction bases with no gene match: 3. The CDR3 is made up of 12 amino acids. Germline values: CDR1 LNHDA, CDR2 SQIVND (reference sequence).

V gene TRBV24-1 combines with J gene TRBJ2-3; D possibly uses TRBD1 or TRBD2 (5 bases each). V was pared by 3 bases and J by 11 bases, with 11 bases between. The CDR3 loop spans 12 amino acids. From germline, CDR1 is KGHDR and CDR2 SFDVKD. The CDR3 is CATSDTGRWQYF. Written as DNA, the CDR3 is TGTGCCACCAGTGATACGGGACGGTGGCAGTATTTT.

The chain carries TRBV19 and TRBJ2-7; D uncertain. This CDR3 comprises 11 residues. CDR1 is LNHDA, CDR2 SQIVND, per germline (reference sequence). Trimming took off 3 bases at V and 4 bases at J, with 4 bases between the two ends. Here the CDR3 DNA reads TGTGCCAGTAGTATGGGGTACGAGCAGTACTTC. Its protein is CASSMGYEQYF.

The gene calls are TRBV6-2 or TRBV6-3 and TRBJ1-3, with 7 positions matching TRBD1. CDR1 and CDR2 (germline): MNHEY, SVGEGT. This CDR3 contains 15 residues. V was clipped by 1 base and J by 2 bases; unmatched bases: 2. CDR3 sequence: CASSYWGQTGNTIYF. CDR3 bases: TGTGCCAGCAGTTACTGGGGACAGACTGGAAACACCATATATTTT.

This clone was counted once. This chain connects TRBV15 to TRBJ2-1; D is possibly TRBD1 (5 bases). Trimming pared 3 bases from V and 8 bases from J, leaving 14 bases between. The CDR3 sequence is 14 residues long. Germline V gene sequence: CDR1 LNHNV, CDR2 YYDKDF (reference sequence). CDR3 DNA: TGTGCCACCAGCAGTGCCTATGTCAGGGATGAGCAGTTCTTC. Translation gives CATSSAYVRDEQFF. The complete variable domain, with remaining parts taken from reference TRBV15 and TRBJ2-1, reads DAMVIQNPRYQVTQFGKPVTLSCSQTLNHNVMYWYQQKSSQAPKLLFHYYDKDFNNEADTPDNFQSRRPNTSFCFLDIRSPGLGDTAMYLCATSSAYVRDEQFFGPGTRLTVL.

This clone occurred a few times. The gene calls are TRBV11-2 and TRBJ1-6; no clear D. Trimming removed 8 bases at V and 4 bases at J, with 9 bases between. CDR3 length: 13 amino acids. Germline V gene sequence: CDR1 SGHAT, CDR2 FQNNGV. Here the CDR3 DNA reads TGTGCCAGCTCAGAAGGGTATAATTCACCCCTCCACTTT. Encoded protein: CASSEGYNSPLHF. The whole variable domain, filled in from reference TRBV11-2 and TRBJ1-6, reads EAGVAQSPRYKIIEKRQSVAFWCNPISGHATLYWYQQILGQGPKLLIQFQNNGVVDDSQLPKDRFSAERLKGVDSTLKIQPAKLEDSAVYLCASSEGYNSPLHFGNGTRLTVT.

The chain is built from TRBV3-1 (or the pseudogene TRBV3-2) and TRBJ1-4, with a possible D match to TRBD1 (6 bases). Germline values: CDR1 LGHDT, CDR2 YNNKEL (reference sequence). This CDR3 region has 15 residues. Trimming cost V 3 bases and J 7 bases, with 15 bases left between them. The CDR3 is CASSHQSPDSEKLFF. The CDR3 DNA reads TGTGCCAGCAGCCATCAATCCCCGGACAGTGAAAAACTGTTTTTT.

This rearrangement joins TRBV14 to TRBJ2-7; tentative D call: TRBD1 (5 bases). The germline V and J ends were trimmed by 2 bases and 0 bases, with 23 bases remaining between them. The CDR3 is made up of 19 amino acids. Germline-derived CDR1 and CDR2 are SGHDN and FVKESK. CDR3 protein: CASSQYIITGRSTSYEQYF. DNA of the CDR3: TGTGCCAGCAGCCAATATATTATCACAGGTAGATCGACCTCCTACGAGCAGTACTTC. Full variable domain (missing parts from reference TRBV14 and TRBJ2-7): EAGVTQFPSHSVIEKGQTVTLRCDPISGHDNLYWYRRVMGKEIKFLLHFVKESKQDESGMPNNRFLAERTGGTYSTLKVQPAELEDSGVYFCASSQYIITGRSTSYEQYFGPGTRLTVT.